The 30 T cell receptor beta chains presented below share a single source sample, sequenced in a study of blood T cell repertoires in COVID-19. Sequenced by immunoSEQ multiplex PCR; TCRdb stores in-frame clones only, minus some. The table has about 210,000 clones, 82% seen once. Specimen: peripheral blood. All receptors come from a woman aged 40 to 55 with acute or convalescent COVID-19.

V and J are TRBV11-2 and TRBJ2-7; D gene ambiguous. Trimming shortened V by 5 bases and J by 2 bases, and 16 bases separated the two germline ends. CDR1 and CDR2 from the germline V gene are SGHAT and FQNNGV. This CDR3 contains 15 residues. Here the CDR3 reads CASSQENRETYEQYF. CDR3 nucleotides: TGTGCCAGCAGCCAAGAAAACAGAGAAACCTACGAGCAGTACTTC.

The rearrangement uses TRBV5-1 and TRBJ1-1; D might be TRBD1 (6 bases). CDR1 and CDR2 from the germline V gene are SGHRS and YFSETQ. The V end was cut by 4 bases, the J end by 2 bases, with 15 bases between. CDR3 length equals 15 residues. CDR3 loop: CASSATQGINTEAFF. The DNA of the CDR3 is TGCGCCAGCAGCGCCACACAGGGTATTAACACTGAAGCTTTCTTT.

The V gene is TRBV2, the J gene TRBJ1-4; 8 nucleotides align to TRBD1. Germline CDR1 SNHLY, CDR2 FYNNEI. The CDR3 is made up of 14 amino acids. The V and J ends lost 6 bases and 6 bases, in that order; junction bases with no gene match: 6. CDR3 DNA: TGTGCCAGCAGAGCGGGACAGGCTGATGAAAAACTGTTTTTT. Its protein product is CASRAGQADEKLFF.

The chain employs TRBV6-5 and TRBJ1-1; no definite D call. Trimming stripped 8 bases from V and 3 bases from J, with 16 bases between. The CDR3 has 14 amino acids. The germline gives CDR1 MNHEY, CDR2 SVGAGI. The chain's CDR3 is CASARLVEYTEAFF. CDR3 DNA sequence: TGTGCCAGCGCCAGACTGGTGGAATACACTGAAGCTTTCTTT.

This clone has a single count. This chain links TRBV15 with TRBJ2-5, with D perhaps TRBD2 (6 bases). CDR3 length: 13 amino acids. Germline V CDR1 and CDR2: LNHNV, YYDKDF (reference sequence). Trimming removed 5 bases from V and 4 bases from J, with 11 bases in between. This CDR3 reads CATSYGRGETQYF. The CDR3 coding sequence is TGTGCCACCAGCTACGGGAGAGGAGAGACCCAGTACTTC.

The gene calls are TRBV7-6 and TRBJ1-6; D is perhaps TRBD1 (5 bases). V was cut by 2 bases and J by 7 bases, with 12 bases left in between. Germline-derived CDR1 and CDR2 are SGHVS and FNYEAQ. This CDR3 is 15 amino acids long. For the CDR3, the DNA is TGTGCCAGCAGCTTATATGGAGGGGAGAATTCACCCCTCCACTTT. Residues: CASSLYGGENSPLHF.

The chain couples TRBV5-4 to TRBJ2-5; D gene unclear. CDR3 length: 12 amino acids. Germline-derived CDR1 and CDR2 are SGHNT and YYREEE (reference sequence). V lost 0 bases to trimming and J lost 7 bases, with 7 bases between them. CDR3 amino acids: CASSLESGTQYF. The CDR3 DNA is TGTGCCAGCAGCTTGGAGTCAGGGACCCAGTACTTC.

V is TRBV27 and J is TRBJ2-3, with D hard to call. The CDR3 is 13 amino acids. In germline, CDR1 is MNHEY, CDR2 SMNVEV (reference sequence). Trimming removed 6 bases from V and 4 bases from J, with 11 bases in between. CDR3 coding DNA: TGTGCCAGCAGCCGCCGTGCGGCAGATACGCAGTATTTT. Translated: CASSRRAADTQYF.

This chain links TRBV27 with TRBJ1-2, with a possible D match to TRBD1 (6 bases). V lost 5 bases and J 6 bases, leaving 10 bases between the germline ends. From germline, CDR1 is MNHEY and CDR2 SMNVEV (reference sequence). The CDR3 is 12 residues long. CDR3 residues: CASSKQGNGYTF. In DNA, the CDR3 is TGTGCCAGCAGTAAACAGGGTAATGGCTACACCTTC.

The V gene is TRBV12-3 or TRBV12-4, the J gene TRBJ2-7, with a tentative D call TRBD1 (6 bases). This CDR3 has 12 residues. The germline V and J ends were trimmed by 5 bases and 6 bases, with 11 bases remaining between them. As DNA, the CDR3 is TGTGCCAGCAGTCTCGACAGGAGCGAGCAGTACTTC. Translated: CASSLDRSEQYF.

The chain uses TRBV7-6 and TRBJ2-7; 7 bases agree with TRBD2. The V gene's germline CDR1 is SGHVS and CDR2 FNYEAQ. There are 16 residues in the CDR3. Germline trimming cut 0 bases from V and 5 bases from J; bases unmatched to any gene: 10. The CDR3 loop reads CASSLASGFGGDEQYF. CDR3 nucleotides: TGTGCCAGCAGCTTAGCGTCCGGTTTTGGGGGGGACGAGCAGTACTTC.

The CDR3 sequence: CASSENHSGRGYEQYF. The DNA for the CDR3 is TGTGCCAGCAGTGAAAACCATAGCGGGAGGGGCTACGAGCAGTACTTC. J is TRBJ2-7 and V is TRBV2; 11 bases map to TRBD2. The germline V gene has CDR1 SNHLY and CDR2 FYNNEI. Trimming at V came to 2 bases and at J to 3 bases, leaving 6 bases not matched to a gene. The CDR3 loop spans 16 amino acids. Together with reference TRBV2 and TRBJ2-7, the CDR3 gives the full variable domain: EPEVTQTPSHQVTQMGQEVILRCVPISNHLYFYWYRQILGQKVEFLVSFYNNEISEKSEIFDDQFSVERPDGSNFTLKIRSTKLEDSAMYFCASSENHSGRGYEQYFGPGTRLTVT.

This chain uses TRBV19 with TRBJ2-2; the match to TRBD2 covers 12 bases. Per germline, CDR1 LNHDA and CDR2 SQIVND (reference sequence). The CDR3 length is 17 residues. Losses at the gene ends were 1 base for V and 2 bases for J; bases not matched to a gene: 2. CDR3 DNA: TGTGCCAGTAGTATAGGACTAGCGGGAGTTAACACCGGGGAGCTGTTTTTT. This codes for CASSIGLAGVNTGELFF.

This clone is a singleton in its sample. The V and J genes are TRBV6-5 and TRBJ1-1; no reliable D call. Germline CDR1 MNHEY, CDR2 SVGAGI. The CDR3 length is 14 residues. V was trimmed by 5 bases and J by 1 base, leaving 11 bases between them. Here the CDR3 reads CASSRRSSNTEAFF. The CDR3 bases are TGTGCCAGCAGTCGCAGGTCCTCGAACACTGAAGCTTTCTTT.

The chain is built from TRBV28 and TRBJ2-4; the match to TRBD1 covers 12 bases. Germline trimming cut 0 bases from V and 5 bases from J; bases unmatched to any gene: 5. This CDR3 has 17 amino acids. CDR1 is MDHEN, CDR2 SYDVKM, per germline. Here the CDR3 reads CASSLWGTGGSQNIQYF. DNA for the CDR3: TGTGCCAGCAGTTTATGGGGGACAGGGGGCTCCCAAAACATTCAGTACTTC.

The genes are TRBV7-2 and TRBJ2-2, with TRBD2 matching 12 bases. V lost 1 base to trimming and J lost 7 bases; unmatched junction nucleotides: 7. This CDR3 is built from 17 residues. In germline, CDR1 is SGHTA, CDR2 FQGNSA. CDR3 sequence: CASSLGGLAGGVGELFF. DNA of the CDR3: TGTGCCAGCAGCTTAGGAGGGCTAGCGGGAGGGGTCGGGGAGCTGTTTTTT.

The chain recombines TRBV18 with TRBJ2-1, with TRBD2 identical over 7 bases. The CDR3 is made up of 16 amino acids. The V segment lost 4 bases and the J segment 1 base; nucleotides outside the gene matches: 7. Germline CDR1 is KGHSH and CDR2 is LQKENI. For the CDR3, the DNA is TGTGCCAGCTCACAGGAGGGAGGGTGGTCCTACAATGAGCAGTTCTTC. As protein: CASSQEGGWSYNEQFF.

The chain has TRBV7-7 and TRBJ1-1, with a tentative D call TRBD1 (5 bases). Germline-derived CDR1 and CDR2 are SSHAT and FNYEAQ (reference sequence). The CDR3 spans 13 residues. Trimming took 5 bases from V and 1 from J, leaving 8 bases between them. CDR3 sequence reads: CASSKQENTEAFF. The CDR3, as DNA: TGTGCCAGCAGCAAACAGGAGAACACTGAAGCTTTCTTT.

This clone occurred once. The chain uses TRBV6-6 and TRBJ1-1, with D uncertain. Germline-derived CDR1 and CDR2 are MNHNY and SVGAGI (reference sequence). This CDR3 region has 14 residues. Trimming took 2 bases from V and 5 from J, leaving 12 bases between them. CDR3 loop: CASSYLSSGTEAFF. For the CDR3, the DNA is TGTGCCAGCAGTTACCTTTCTAGCGGGACTGAAGCTTTCTTT.

V and J are TRBV6-1 and TRBJ1-2; 10 bases agree with TRBD1. Trimming at V came to 2 bases and at J to 8 bases, leaving 5 bases not matched to a gene. CDR3 length equals 14 residues. Germline CDR1 reads MNHNS; CDR2 reads SASEGT. The DNA for the CDR3 is TGTGCCAGCAGTGAACGCGGACAGGGGGGCGGCTACACCTTC. This translates into CASSERGQGGGYTF.

The chain combines TRBV7-2 with TRBJ2-7; 9 positions agree with TRBD2. There are 14 residues in the CDR3. Germline loops: CDR1 SGHTA, CDR2 FQGNSA. V lost 4 bases to trimming and J lost 3 bases; unmatched junction nucleotides: 4. CDR3 protein: CASSSISGGYEQYF. The DNA for the CDR3 is TGTGCCAGCAGCTCCATTAGCGGGGGCTACGAGCAGTACTTC.

This clone was recorded at least ten times. The genes are TRBV2 and TRBJ2-1; the match to TRBD2 covers 12 bases. CDR1 is SNHLY, CDR2 FYNNEI, per germline. Trimming cost V 7 bases and J 9 bases; bases outside gene matches: 7. CDR3 length: 14 amino acids. The CDR3 nucleotides are TGTGCCAGCACAGCAACTAGCGGGGGGTCTGAGCAGTTCTTC. Translation gives CASTATSGGSEQFF.

A few counts support this clone. The J gene is TRBJ2-1, the V gene TRBV5-4; TRBD1 agrees at 7 bases. Germline V lookup: CDR1 SGHNT, CDR2 YYREEE (reference sequence). The CDR3 is made up of 13 amino acids. Germline trimming cut 6 bases from V and 6 bases from J; bases unmatched to any gene: 6. The CDR3 reads CASTQTGSNEQFF. CDR3 bases: TGTGCCAGCACCCAGACAGGGAGCAATGAGCAGTTCTTC.

The chain combines TRBV9 with TRBJ2-3, with a tentative D call TRBD1 (5 bases). Germline CDR1 and CDR2: SGDLS and YYNGEE. This CDR3 has 18 residues. The V and J ends lost 1 base and 3 bases respectively, with 21 bases between them. The CDR3 reads CASSVSSGDRGRTDTQYF. Here the CDR3 DNA reads TGTGCCAGCAGCGTATCTTCTGGGGATAGGGGCAGAACAGATACGCAGTATTTT.

The rearrangement joins TRBV7-2 to TRBJ1-1; D might be TRBD1 (6 bases). Germline V gene sequence: CDR1 SGHTA, CDR2 FQGNSA. The ends were cut back, 3 bases at V and 7 bases at J, with 15 bases in the middle. The length of the CDR3 is 14 residues. The CDR3, as DNA: TGTGCCAGCAGCTTTCTAGGACAGACTCGTGAAGCTTTCTTT. Amino acids: CASSFLGQTREAFF.

The chain recombines TRBV19 with TRBJ2-7; TRBD2 agrees at 9 bases. Germline CDR1 LNHDA, CDR2 SQIVND (reference sequence). The CDR3 contains 11 residues. This CDR3 is CAAGGVAEQYF. The CDR3 nucleotides read TGTGCGGCGGGAGGGGTGGCCGAGCAGTACTTC.

The chain is built from TRBV10-3 and TRBJ2-1; 7 bases match TRBD1. The CDR3 extends over 15 amino acids. The germline gives CDR1 ENHRY, CDR2 SYGVKD. With V trimmed by 3 bases and J by 6 bases, 8 bases remained unmatched. The CDR3 sequence is CAISEWDSSSNEQFF. For the CDR3, the DNA is TGTGCCATCAGTGAATGGGACAGTTCTTCCAATGAGCAGTTCTTC.

The gene calls are TRBV5-1 and TRBJ1-2; no clear D gene. The CDR3 runs 15 residues. Germline V gives CDR1 SGHRS, CDR2 YFSETQ. Trimming cost V 1 base and J 0 bases, with 10 bases left between them. CDR3 sequence reads: CASSLTPLANYGYTF. CDR3 DNA: TGCGCCAGCAGCTTGACGCCCTTAGCTAACTATGGCTACACCTTC.

The rearrangement uses TRBV9 and TRBJ1-6; D remains ambiguous. This CDR3 spans 13 amino acids. Trimming cost V 0 bases and J 13 bases, with 11 bases left between them. The germline V gene encodes CDR1 SGDLS and CDR2 YYNGEE. This chain's CDR3 is CASSVDVAEPLHF. Here the CDR3 DNA reads TGTGCCAGCAGCGTAGATGTGGCGGAGCCCCTCCACTTT.

The table lists this clone with a count of one. The V and J genes are TRBV6-5 and TRBJ2-1, with 7 bases identical to TRBD2. The germline V gene has CDR1 MNHEY and CDR2 SVGAGI. The J segment lost 9 bases and the V segment lost 5 bases, leaving 13 bases of the junction unmatched. The CDR3 sequence is 15 residues long. In DNA form, the CDR3 reads TGTGCCAGCAGTATCCCGGGACTACCGGTCCGTGAGCAGTTCTTC. Amino acid sequence: CASSIPGLPVREQFF.